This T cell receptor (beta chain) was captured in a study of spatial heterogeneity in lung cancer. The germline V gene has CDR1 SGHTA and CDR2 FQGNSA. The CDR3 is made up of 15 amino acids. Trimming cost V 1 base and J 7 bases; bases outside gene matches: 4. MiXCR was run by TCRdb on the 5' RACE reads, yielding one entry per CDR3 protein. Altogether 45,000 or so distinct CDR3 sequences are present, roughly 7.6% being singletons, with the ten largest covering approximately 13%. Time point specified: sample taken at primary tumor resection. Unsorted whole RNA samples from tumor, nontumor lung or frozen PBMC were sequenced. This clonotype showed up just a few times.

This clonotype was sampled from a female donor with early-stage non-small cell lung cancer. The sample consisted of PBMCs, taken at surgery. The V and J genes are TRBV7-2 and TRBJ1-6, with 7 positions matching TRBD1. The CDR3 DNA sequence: TGTGCCAGCAGCTTAGGTACAGGGGCAAATTCACCCCTCCACTTT. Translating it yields CASSLGTGANSPLHF.